The present TCR beta chain was sequenced within a study of T cell responses to AZD1222 COVID-19 vaccine. Unmatched junction bases numbered 5, after V lost 2 bases and J lost 4 bases. CDR3 length: 16 residues. Germline V gene sequence: CDR1 SNHLY, CDR2 FYNNEI. Study findings and constraints: Most donors were white British, females outnumbered males, and clonal diversity was possibly underestimated. Spike-specific TCR breadth rose after two AZD1222 doses, and depth rose as well.

Comment on this clone: Antigen: not known.

Clones were sequenced by immunoSEQ multiplex PCR, and TCRdb holds only the in-frame ones, with some missing. Among about 83,000 clones listed, around 93% were seen once. The starting material was peripheral blood, obtained 28 days after the second AZD1222 dose. The chain has TRBV2 and TRBJ2-1; 10 nucleotides match TRBD1. This TCR came from an adult who received the AZD1222 COVID-19 vaccine. CDR3 sequence: CASSEMTGGMYNEQFF. CDR3 DNA sequence: TGTGCCAGCAGTGAAATGACAGGGGGCATGTACAATGAGCAGTTCTTC.